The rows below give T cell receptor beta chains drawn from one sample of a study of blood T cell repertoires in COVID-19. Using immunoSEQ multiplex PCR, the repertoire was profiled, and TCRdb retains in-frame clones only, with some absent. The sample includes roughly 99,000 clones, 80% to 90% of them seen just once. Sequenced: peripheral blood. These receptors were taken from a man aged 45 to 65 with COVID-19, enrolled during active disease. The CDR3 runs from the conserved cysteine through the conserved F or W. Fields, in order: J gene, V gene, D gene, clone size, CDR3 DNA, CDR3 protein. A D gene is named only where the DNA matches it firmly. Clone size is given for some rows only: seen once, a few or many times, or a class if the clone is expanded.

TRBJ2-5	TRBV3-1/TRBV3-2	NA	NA	TGTGCCAGCAGCCAAGATCAGGGAGGTTGGGAGACCCAGTACTTC	CASSQDQGGWETQYF
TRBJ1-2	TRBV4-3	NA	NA	TGCGCCAGCAGCCAAGATGTGAGTAACTATGGCTACACCTTC	CASSQDVSNYGYTF
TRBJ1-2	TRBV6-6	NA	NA	TGTGCAGCAGGGGTATCCGGAAACTATGGCTACACCTTC	CAAGVSGNYGYTF
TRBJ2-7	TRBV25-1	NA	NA	TGTGCCAGCAGTGAGGGCAGGACCTACGAGCAGTACTTC	CASSEGRTYEQYF
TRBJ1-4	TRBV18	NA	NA	TGTGCCAGCTCACCACCTACCCGTGCGGAAAAACTGTTTTTT	CASSPPTRAEKLFF
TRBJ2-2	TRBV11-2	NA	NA	TGTGCCAGCAGCGTAACGAGGGTTACTTCGGCCGGGGAGCTGTTTTTT	CASSVTRVTSAGELFF
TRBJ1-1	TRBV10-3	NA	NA	TGTGCCATCAAAGCCAAGGGGGATATGAACACTGAAGCTTTCTTT	CAIKAKGDMNTEAFF
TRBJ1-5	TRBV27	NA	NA	TGTGCCAGCAGTTTATCCGGGGGTAATCAGCCCCAGCATTTT	CASSLSGGNQPQHF
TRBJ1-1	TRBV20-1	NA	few	TGCAGTGCTAGTTCGGGAGGTGAAGCTTTCTTT	CSASSGGEAFF
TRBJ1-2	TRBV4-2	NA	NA	TGTGCCAGCAGCCAAGATGTAGCAGGGTACTATGGCTACACCTTC	CASSQDVAGYYGYTF
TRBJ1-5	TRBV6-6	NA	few	TGTGCCAGCAGACTCGATCCGGGACTTAATCAGCCCCAGCATTTT	CASRLDPGLNQPQHF
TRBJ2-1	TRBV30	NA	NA	TGTGCCTGGAGTGAGGGGTGGTCCTACAATGAGCAGTTCTTC	CAWSEGWSYNEQFF
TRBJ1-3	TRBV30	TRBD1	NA	TGTGCCTGGAGTGGAGGGGGCCTGAGCTCTGGAAACACCATATATTTT	CAWSGGGLSSGNTIYF
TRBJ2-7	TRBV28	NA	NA	TGTGCCAGCAGGACAAGATCCTACGAGCAGTACTTC	CASRTRSYEQYF
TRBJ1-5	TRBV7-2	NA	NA	TGTGCCAGCAGCTTAGGTCTCGGAGGGCAGCCCCAGCATTTT	CASSLGLGGQPQHF
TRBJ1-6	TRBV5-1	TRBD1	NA	TGCGCCAGCAGCTTCCAAGGGGGCAGCGAGGCACCCCTCCACTTT	CASSFQGGSEAPLHF
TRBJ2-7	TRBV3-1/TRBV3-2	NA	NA	TGTGCCAGCAGCCCGACGGGTTACGAGCAGTACTTC	CASSPTGYEQYF
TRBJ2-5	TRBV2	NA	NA	TGTGCCAGCAGGGGGGCCCAAGAGACCCAGTACTTC	CASRGAQETQYF
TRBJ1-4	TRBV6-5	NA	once	TGTGCCAGCAGGAATACAGGGATTGAAAAACTGTTTTTT	CASRNTGIEKLFF
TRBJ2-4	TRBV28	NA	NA	TGTGCCAGCAGTTTAGACGGGACACCCAGGGGCATTCAGTACTTC	CASSLDGTPRGIQYF
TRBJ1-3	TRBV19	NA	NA	TGTGCCAGTAGTTCCGGGACACTCCGCTCTGGAAACACCATATATTTT	CASSSGTLRSGNTIYF
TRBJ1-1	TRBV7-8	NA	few	TGTGCCAGCAGGTTAGTCGGTTTACAGGACACTGAAGCTTTCTTT	CASRLVGLQDTEAFF
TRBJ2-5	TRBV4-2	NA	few	TGTGCCAGCAGCCAGCAGGGGAGTGACGAGACCCAGTACTTC	CASSQQGSDETQYF
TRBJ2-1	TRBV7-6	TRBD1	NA	TGTGCCAGCAGTAAGGACAGGGTAGGGAATGAGCAGTTCTTC	CASSKDRVGNEQFF
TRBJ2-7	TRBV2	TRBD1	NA	TGTGCCAGCAGGGAAGGACCGGACAGGGGGAACTACGAGCAGTACTTC	CASREGPDRGNYEQYF
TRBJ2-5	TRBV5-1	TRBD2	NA	TGCGCCAGCAGCTTGGGCGGGGGGCGACAAGAGACCCAGTACTTC	CASSLGGGRQETQYF
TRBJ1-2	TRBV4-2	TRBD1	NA	TGTGCCAGCAGCGAACAGGGGGGAAACTATGGCTACACCTTC	CASSEQGGNYGYTF
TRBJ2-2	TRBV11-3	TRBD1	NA	TGTGCCAGCAGCTTAGGACAGGGGACCGGGGAGCTGTTTTTT	CASSLGQGTGELFF
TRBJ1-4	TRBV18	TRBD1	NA	TGTGCCAGCTCATCAGGACAGGGGAATAATGAAAAACTGTTTTTT	CASSSGQGNNEKLFF
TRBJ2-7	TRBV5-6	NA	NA	TGTGCCAGCAGCTTGGGGCTGGGGGCATACAGGTACGAGCAGTACTTC	CASSLGLGAYRYEQYF
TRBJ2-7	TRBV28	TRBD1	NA	TGTGCCAGCAGTTTAGGGGCAGGGGGCATTTACGAGCAGTACTTC	CASSLGAGGIYEQYF
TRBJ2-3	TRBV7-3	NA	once	TGTGCCAGCAGCTCAGAGCCGAGGGATACGCAGTATTTT	CASSSEPRDTQYF
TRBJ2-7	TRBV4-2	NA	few	TGTGCCAGCAGCCCGTCGTGGGACACGGGGAGATGGGAGCAGTACTTC	CASSPSWDTGRWEQYF
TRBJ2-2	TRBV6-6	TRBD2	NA	TGTGCCAGCAGTACCCCCCTAGCGGGGCATACCGGGGAGCTGTTTTTT	CASSTPLAGHTGELFF
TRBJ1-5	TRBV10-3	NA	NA	TGTGCCATCAGTACAGGAGACCAGCCCCAGCATTTT	CAISTGDQPQHF
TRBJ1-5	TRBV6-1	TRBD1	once	TGTGCCAGCAGTGAAAGGGGGCTTAGCAATCAGCCCCAGCATTTT	CASSERGLSNQPQHF
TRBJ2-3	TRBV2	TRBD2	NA	TGTGCCAGCAGTGAGGGGACTAGTCGAGATACGCAGTATTTT	CASSEGTSRDTQYF
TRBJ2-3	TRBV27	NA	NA	TGTGCCAGCCTCCCTAGGCCTAGGGGCCACGCAGATACGCAGTATTTT	CASLPRPRGHADTQYF
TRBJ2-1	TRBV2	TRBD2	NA	TGTGCCAGCACCGAATGGGGCGGGGGGGCTTACAATGAGCAGTTCTTC	CASTEWGGGAYNEQFF
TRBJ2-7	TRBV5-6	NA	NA	TGTGCCAGCAGCACAGTACAGGGATCCTACGAGCAGTACTTC	CASSTVQGSYEQYF
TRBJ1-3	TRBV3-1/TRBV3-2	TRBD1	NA	TGTGCCAGCAGCATTACAGGGGAACTCGCTGGAAACACCATATATTTT	CASSITGELAGNTIYF